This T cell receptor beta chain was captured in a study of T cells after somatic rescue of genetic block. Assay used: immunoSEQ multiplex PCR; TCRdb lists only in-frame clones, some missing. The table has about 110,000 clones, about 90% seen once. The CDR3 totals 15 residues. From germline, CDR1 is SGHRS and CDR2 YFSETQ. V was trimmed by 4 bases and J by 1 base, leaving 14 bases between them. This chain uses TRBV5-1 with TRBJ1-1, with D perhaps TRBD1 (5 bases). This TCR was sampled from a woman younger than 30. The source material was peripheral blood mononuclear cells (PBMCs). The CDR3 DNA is TGCGCCAGCAGCCTGAGGGATGGGGCGAACACTGAAGCTTTCTTT. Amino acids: CASSLRDGANTEAFF.